The present T cell receptor (beta chain) was sequenced within a study of T cells in Graves' hyperthyroidism and ophthalmopathy. Germline CDR1 is KGHSH and CDR2 is LQKENI. The CDR3 consists of 17 residues. V was pared by 0 bases and J by 3 bases, with 18 bases between. Study results and limitations: For ophthalmopathy, model prediction preceded onset by a median about 6 months. Blood samples included most of the expanded thyroid clonotypes exceeding 0.001.

Amplification of TCR beta CDR3 regions was performed using RNA transcripts as template. The TCR CDR3 was amplified in a first-round RT-PCR using the HTBI primer set. TCRdb ran MiXCR on the multiplex PCR reads and lists one entry per CDR3 protein. In the table there are around 610,000 distinct CDR3 sequences, about 15% of which are singletons. This clonotype was counted between two and nine times. Its antigen is as yet unknown. A patient was excluded if there was uncontrolled infection, other autoimmune disease, pregnancy or lactation. The sequence came from a woman between 40 and 55 years old with Graves' ophthalmopathy. The specimen sequenced was blood. The rearrangement joins TRBV18 to TRBJ2-7; D is perhaps TRBD1 or TRBD2 (5 bases each). The CDR3 DNA reads TGTGCCAGCTCACCACCCCGGATGGGGGTAGCAATCTACGAGCAGTACTTC. Translation gives CASSPPRMGVAIYEQYF.